This section outlines one T cell receptor beta chain sequence together with its context. The data derive from a study of CD8 T cells in ankylosing spondylitis. CDR3 length: 16 amino acids. V dropped 0 bases and J dropped 4 bases, with 15 bases sitting between them. Germline CDR1 is SEHNR and CDR2 is FQNEAQ (reference sequence). TCRdb processed the 5' RACE reads anew with MiXCR; each CDR3 protein has one entry. In the table there are some 340,000 distinct CDR3 sequences, approximately 14% of which are singletons. The source is a male donor with ankylosing spondylitis or in good health (not recorded which). Specimen: blood, either unsorted or a sorted T cell fraction (not recorded which). The chain employs TRBV7-9 and TRBJ1-2; possibly TRBD1 for D (5 bases). The CDR3: CASSLAMTASLYGYTF. The CDR3 DNA sequence: TGTGCCAGCAGCTTAGCGATGACAGCGAGTCTCTATGGCTACACCTTC.